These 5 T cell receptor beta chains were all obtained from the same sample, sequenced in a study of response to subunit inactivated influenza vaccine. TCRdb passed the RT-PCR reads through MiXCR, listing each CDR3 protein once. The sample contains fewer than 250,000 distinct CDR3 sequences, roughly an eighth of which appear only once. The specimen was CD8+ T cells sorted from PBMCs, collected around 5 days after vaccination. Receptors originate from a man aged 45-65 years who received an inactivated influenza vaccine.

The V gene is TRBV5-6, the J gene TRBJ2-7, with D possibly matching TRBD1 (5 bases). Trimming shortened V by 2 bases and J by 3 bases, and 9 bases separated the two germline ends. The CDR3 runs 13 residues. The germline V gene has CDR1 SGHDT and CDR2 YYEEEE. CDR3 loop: CASSFQGNYEQYF. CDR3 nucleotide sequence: TGTGCCAGCAGCTTTCAGGGAAACTACGAGCAGTACTTC.

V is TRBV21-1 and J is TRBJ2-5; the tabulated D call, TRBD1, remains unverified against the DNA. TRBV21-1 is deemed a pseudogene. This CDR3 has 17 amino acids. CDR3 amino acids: CASKVGQGGDLRETQYF. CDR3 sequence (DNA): TGTGCCAGCAAAGTGGGTCAGGGAGGCGACCTAAGGGAGACCCAGTACTTC.

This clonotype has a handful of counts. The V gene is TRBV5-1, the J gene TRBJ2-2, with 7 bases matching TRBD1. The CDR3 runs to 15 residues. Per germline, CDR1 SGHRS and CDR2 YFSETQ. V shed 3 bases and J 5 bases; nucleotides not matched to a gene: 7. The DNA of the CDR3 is TGCGCCAGCAGCTACTCCACAGGGGTAACCGGGGAGCTGTTTTTT. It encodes CASSYSTGVTGELFF.

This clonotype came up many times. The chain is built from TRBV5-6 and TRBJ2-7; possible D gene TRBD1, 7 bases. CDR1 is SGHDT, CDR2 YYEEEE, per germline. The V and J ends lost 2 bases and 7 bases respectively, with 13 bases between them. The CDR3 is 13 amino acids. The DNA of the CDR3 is TGTGCCAGCAGCTTTCCGACAGGGAGGGAGCAGTACTTC. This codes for CASSFPTGREQYF.

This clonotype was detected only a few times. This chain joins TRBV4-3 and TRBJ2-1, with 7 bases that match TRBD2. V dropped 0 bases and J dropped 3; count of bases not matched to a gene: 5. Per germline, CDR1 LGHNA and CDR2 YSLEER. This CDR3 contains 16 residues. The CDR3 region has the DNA TGCGCCAGCAGCCAAGAACGGGAGGAGGACTACAATGAGCAGTTCTTC. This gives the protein CASSQEREEDYNEQFF.